This TCR beta chain was sequenced in a study of shared clonotypes between healthy human individuals (TCRdb year 2020). Context from the whole study: The cohort comprised two women and a few men aged 18 to 49 years. For each donor, three plates each were used for CD4 naive and CD4 memory, two plates were used for CD8 naive, and one plate was used for CD8 memory. To estimate repertoire size and how much clonotypes are shared between individuals, the study performed deep sequencing of blood TCR repertoires from roughly five healthy adults. Different laboratories and diverse techniques were used to prepare libraries and sequence TCR repertoires, to increase sequencing depth and limit assay-specific biases. Leukapheresis yielded between about 0.94 and 8.9 billion PBMCs per donor. Overall results and qualifications from the work: Pairwise subsampling led to the expectation that sequencing depth would affect the degree of clonotype sharing among donors. Only blood was sampled, and tissue TCR repertoires likely differ from those in blood. Even with the large sequencing depth, rarefaction of the sorted-subset datasets indicated that sequencing was incomplete. Because the study included a small number of donors, the genetic and exposure-history diversity represented was limited. Around 5% of naive CD4, 3.5% of naive CD8, approximately 2% of memory CD4, and more than 0.35% of memory CD8 clonotypes were shared across a handful of donors. Estimated clonotype richness was generally larger for naive than for memory subsets. Clonotypes shared by all four sorted-subset donors showed higher generation probabilities than non-shared clonotypes.

This clone occurred once. No cognate antigen has been identified for it. No clone much larger than this one lies a single base away; base qualities are absent. Using the deep immunoSEQ assay, TCR CDR3 regions were amplified from genomic DNA by multiplex PCR. Genomic DNA extracted from each cell subset was distributed evenly over all wells of several immunoSEQ 96-well plates, and each plate served as one replicate. For sorted subsets, roughly 200 ng of genomic DNA, equivalent to 30,000 or so T cell genomes, went into each replicate PCR. Purified libraries were measured with a Qubit 3.0 fluorometer, size-checked on a Bioanalyzer 2100, and measured again with the KAPA Library Quantification kit. A separate single-read 150-cycle Illumina NextSeq 550 flow cell was used to sequence each immunoSEQ 96-well plate. The source study handled its data this way. Because the immunoSEQ output included only junctional sequences and no quality scores, the filtering could not be the same as the filtering used for full-length reads. To assign V/J genes and CDR3, sequences were annotated using PyIR, a Python wrapper for IgBLAST v1.9, with IMGT germline references. Reads with weak V/J assignments (E-value above 1e-6), missing CDR3, stop codons, out-of-frame junctions, or ambiguous translated residues were removed. A V3J clonotype was defined by an identical inferred V gene, J gene, and CDR3 amino acid sequence. Percentage overlap between repertoires was computed as shared unique clonotypes divided by the size of the smaller repertoire. RTK rarefaction, the Chao1 estimator, and Recon v2.1 estimates of unobserved clonotypes were used to assess repertoire richness. For all TCRbeta clonotypes obtained by the gDNA method from a few donors, generation probabilities were computed with OLGA. TCRdb mirrors the immuneACCESS table, restricted to in-frame sequences. Some clones are absent from its copies; in checked studies, under half trace to an unresolved V gene, and the reason for the others is unknown. Clone size and the V and J calls come from that table; the DNA yielded D and trimming. Here the sample has millions of clones; around nine tenths occur a single time. The ten most abundant clones make up 0.11% to 0.15% of the sample.

The donors were healthy, HIV-negative adults with no recently reported acute infections or vaccinations. Every donor was a Caucasian adult living in Nashville, Tennessee, USA. CD4+ T cells were enriched by magnetic negative selection; naive cells were then positively selected on CD45RA, and the negative fraction formed the memory subset. Blood was obtained by leukapheresis, after which PBMCs were separated by Ficoll-Histopaque density gradient centrifugation and cryopreserved in liquid nitrogen vapor phase. Analytical flow cytometry was used to check the purity and quantity of every magnetically sorted T cell population. Genomic DNA was isolated from each sorted fraction and quantified by UV absorbance on a Nanodrop 2000c. The germline V gene provides CDR1 SGHAT and CDR2 FQNNGV. Trimming takes 5 bases from V and 6 bases from J, and the germline ends sit 10 bases apart. The CDR3 contains 13 residues, cysteine and phenylalanine counted. Only CDR3 DNA remains: 39 bases, in frame from the first base.

The chain is made from TRBV11-2 and TRBJ2-2; perhaps TRBD2 is the D gene, with 5 bases matching. Material for sequencing was naive CD4+ T cells sorted from blood. The sample's cell subset or site label is to be understood as: CD45RA+ positively selected. This TCR derives from a young man in good health. The DNA sequence reads TGTGCCAGCAGCCTCGGGAAAGCCGGGGAGCTGTTTTTT. The encoded protein is CASSLGKAGELFF.